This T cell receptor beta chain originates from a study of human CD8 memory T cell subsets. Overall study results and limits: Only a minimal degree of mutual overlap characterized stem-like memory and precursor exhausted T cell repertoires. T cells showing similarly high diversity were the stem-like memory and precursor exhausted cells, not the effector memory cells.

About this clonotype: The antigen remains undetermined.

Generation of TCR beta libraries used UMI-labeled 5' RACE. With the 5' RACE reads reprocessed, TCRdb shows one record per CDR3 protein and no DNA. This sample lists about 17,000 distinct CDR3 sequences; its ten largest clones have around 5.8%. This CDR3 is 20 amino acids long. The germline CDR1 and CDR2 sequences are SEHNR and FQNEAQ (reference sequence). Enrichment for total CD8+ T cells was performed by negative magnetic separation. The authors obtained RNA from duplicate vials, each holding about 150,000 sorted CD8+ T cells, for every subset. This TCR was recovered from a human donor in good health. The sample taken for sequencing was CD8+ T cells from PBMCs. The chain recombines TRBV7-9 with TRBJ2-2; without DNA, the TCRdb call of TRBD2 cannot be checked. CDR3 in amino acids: CASSLPASGSARSNTGELFF. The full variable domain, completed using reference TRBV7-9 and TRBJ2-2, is DTGVSQNPRHKITKRGQNVTFRCDPISEHNRLYWYRQTLGQGPEFLTYFQNEAQLEKSRLLSDRFSAERPKGSFSTLEIQRTEQGDSAMYLCASSLPASGSARSNTGELFFGEGSRLTVL.